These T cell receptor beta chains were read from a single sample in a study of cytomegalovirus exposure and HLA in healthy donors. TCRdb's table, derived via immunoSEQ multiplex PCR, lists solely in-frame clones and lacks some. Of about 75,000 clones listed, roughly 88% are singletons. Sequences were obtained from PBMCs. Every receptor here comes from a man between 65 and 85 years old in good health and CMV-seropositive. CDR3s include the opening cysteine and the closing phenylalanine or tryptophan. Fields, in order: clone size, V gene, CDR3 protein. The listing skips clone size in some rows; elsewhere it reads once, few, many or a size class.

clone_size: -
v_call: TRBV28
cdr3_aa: CASSSGQGTQETQYF

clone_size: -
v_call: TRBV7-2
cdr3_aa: CASSTDTVYNSPLHF

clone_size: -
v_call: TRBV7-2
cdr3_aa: CASSSGLWTDTQYF

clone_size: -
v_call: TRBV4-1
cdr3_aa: CASSSRTSGGGNIQYF

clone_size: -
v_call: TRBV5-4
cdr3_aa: CASKQDSGGAEQFF

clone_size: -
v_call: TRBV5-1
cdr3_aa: CASSSGGGDYGYTF

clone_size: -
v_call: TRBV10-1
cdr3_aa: CASSVGTGEETQYF

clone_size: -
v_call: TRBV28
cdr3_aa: CASSLWDRTQYF

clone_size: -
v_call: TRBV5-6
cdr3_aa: CASSLAGGAYEQYF

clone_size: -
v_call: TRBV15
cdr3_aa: CATSRTGEAFF

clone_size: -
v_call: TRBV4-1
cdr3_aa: CASSQVGQGAADTQYF

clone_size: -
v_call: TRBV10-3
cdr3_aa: CAISEEGTTNEKLFF

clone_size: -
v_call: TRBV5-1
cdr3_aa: CASSSGPGLSYEQYF

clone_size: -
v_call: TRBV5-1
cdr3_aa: CASSRDSSGGNTIYF

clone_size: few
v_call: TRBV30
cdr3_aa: CAWSRGQGAETQYF

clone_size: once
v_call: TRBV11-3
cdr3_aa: CASSLEGTGTYNEQFF

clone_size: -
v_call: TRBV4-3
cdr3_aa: CASSQDPAATHLGELFF

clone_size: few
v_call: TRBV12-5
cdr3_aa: CASGLGLAGAINEQFF

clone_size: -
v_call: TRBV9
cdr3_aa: CASSAGTGRQYF

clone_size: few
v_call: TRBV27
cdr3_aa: CASSNPGTGVYGYTF

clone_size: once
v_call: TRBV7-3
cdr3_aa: CASSYLQGYEQYF

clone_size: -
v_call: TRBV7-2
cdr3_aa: CASSPFSGHEQYF

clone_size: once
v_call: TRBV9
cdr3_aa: CASSTRDRVIGANVLTF

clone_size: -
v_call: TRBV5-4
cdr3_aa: CASSRLFTGGLGYTF

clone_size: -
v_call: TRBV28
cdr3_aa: CASSSSAGVETQYF

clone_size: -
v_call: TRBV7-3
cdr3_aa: CASSPAPGSAHEQYF

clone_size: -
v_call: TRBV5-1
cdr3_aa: CASSLTSGQSSGANVLTF

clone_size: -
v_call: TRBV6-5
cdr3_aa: CASSYNQATNEKLFF

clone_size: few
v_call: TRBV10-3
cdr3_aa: CAIRPGKTHEQYF

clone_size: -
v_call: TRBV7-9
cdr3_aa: CASSLSGFTDTQYF